What follows is one T cell receptor (beta chain) and its context. As yet, its antigen is unknown. This sample was included in a study of T-cell memory formation after mild COVID-19. Study-wide results and caveats: Some responding clones appeared in pre-infection memory, suggesting cross-reactive memory joined.

5'RACE, which relied on constant-segment primers, yielded TCR alpha and TCR beta cDNA libraries carrying sample barcodes and UMIs. One entry per CDR3 protein, called by TCRdb with MiXCR from the 5' RACE reads. Of about 210,000 distinct CDR3 sequences listed, approximately 10% are singletons. The sequence derives from a man aged 18 to 29 who had mild COVID-19 (a few samples of this study predate the infection). Cell type and time point are not known. The sample taken for sequencing was PBMCs or a T cell subset sorted from them (not recorded which).

CDR3 sequence: CASSPSEGATQYF. The CDR3 DNA follows: TGCGCCAGCAGCCCCTCTGAGGGGGCGACCCAGTACTTC. This rearrangement joins TRBV5-1 to TRBJ2-5; 7 bases are a match to TRBD1. Trimming cost V 4 bases and J 7 bases; bases outside gene matches: 7. This CDR3 has 13 amino acids. Germline loops: CDR1 SGHRS, CDR2 YFSETQ.